The rows below give T cell receptor beta chains drawn from one sample of a study of blood T cells in healthy people across ages. TCRdb analysed the 5' RACE reads with MiXCR anew, one entry per CDR3 protein. The data contain about 680,000 distinct CDR3 sequences, roughly 50% of them singletons. Sequenced sample: blood. The receptors were sampled from a woman aged 60-70 years in good health. Each CDR3 is given with its conserved first and last residue. Clone size, where shown, is once, few, many, or a class for clones that have expanded.

few	TRBV20-1	TRBJ1-4	CSAAGLRGNEKLFF
.	TRBV7-2	TRBJ2-3	CASSLGVPDTQYF
.	TRBV29-1	TRBJ2-1	CSGELAGGPNEQFF
few	TRBV5-1	TRBJ2-4	CASSVTVYDRDGKNIQYF
.	TRBV7-7	TRBJ2-5	CASSNRGGETQYF
few	TRBV4-2	TRBJ1-1	CASSQVGYTEAFF
once	TRBV7-2	TRBJ1-4	CASSKSQGQNEKLFF
few	TRBV29-1	TRBJ2-1	CSVEDLARYNEQFF
few	TRBV9	TRBJ2-1	CASSVEVSSYNEQFF
.	TRBV11-3	TRBJ2-3	CASSSGTSGTIGTDTQYF
.	TRBV6-5	TRBJ1-1	CASSYRPYSWGTEAFF
.	TRBV20-1	TRBJ2-3	CSALAATDTQYF
once	TRBV4-3	.	CASSQGDRTYNEQYF
few	TRBV20-1	TRBJ2-5	CSAIQGSQETQYF
.	TRBV7-2	TRBJ2-1	CASSLKGGRLSFVGYNEQFF
few	TRBV30	TRBJ2-5	CAWSLGTRETQYF
few	TRBV6-6	TRBJ1-2	CASGVGTGGNGYTF
.	TRBV25-1	TRBJ2-2	CASSEDKNTGELFF
few	TRBV7-2	TRBJ2-7	CASSLNPGQGYEQYF
few	TRBV4-3	TRBJ1-1	CASSQGYGGTEAFF
few	TRBV6-5	TRBJ1-2	CASSYGQGGDGYTF
.	TRBV11-2	TRBJ2-1	CASSLSFGPSNEQFF
few	TRBV7-2	TRBJ2-3	CASSFSGTQGFDTQYF
.	TRBV12-3/TRBV12-4	TRBJ1-2	CASSSRGTEGYTF
.	TRBV6-2/TRBV6-3	TRBJ1-2	CASGTGTAVTF
few	TRBV27	TRBJ2-7	CASRRLGQGAYEQYF
.	TRBV20-1	TRBJ2-7	CSARARTVAYEQYF
.	TRBV6-6	.	CASSRAGTARETQYF
.	TRBV20-1	TRBJ2-3	CSARLDRGKDTQYF
.	TRBV7-3	TRBJ2-1	CASGVTGQGRHEQFF
.	TRBV20-1	TRBJ2-3	CRARPDLTDTQYF
few	TRBV20-1	TRBJ2-7	CSARDPLAGGVYEQYF
.	TRBV20-1	TRBJ2-1	CSVRGTSGRVSYNEQFF
.	TRBV6-5	.	CASRSPGAYEQYF
few	TRBV12-3/TRBV12-4	TRBJ1-2	CASSLIRGQSYGYTF
.	TRBV9	TRBJ1-2	CASSKSGGYTF
.	TRBV24-1	TRBJ2-1	CATSDLPGAGPEEQFF
once	TRBV20-1	TRBJ2-7	CSARSGRTSGNSGEQYF
.	TRBV3-1	TRBJ1-2	CASSQEGTARGYTF
.	TRBV30	TRBJ2-3	CAWTPGGRTDTQYF
.	TRBV18	TRBJ2-3	CASSPTGYRTDTQYF
.	TRBV29-1	TRBJ2-3	CSGVGPYTDTQYF
.	TRBV7-2	TRBJ2-1	CASSFPSGRYNEQFF
few	TRBV12-3/TRBV12-4	TRBJ1-4	CASSTDGEKLFF
.	TRBV6-5	TRBJ2-5	CASKILAGGKETQYF
.	TRBV2	TRBJ2-5	CASREEPDSIETQYF
.	TRBV4-3	TRBJ2-5	CASSRSSSRQGAPSETQYF
.	TRBV7-2	TRBJ1-5	CASSLPQKGQPQHF
.	TRBV9	TRBJ2-3	CASSVAPLLTDTQYF
.	TRBV20-1	TRBJ1-2	CSARDNGATYGYTF
.	TRBV18	TRBJ2-1	CASSPGSLAGEQFF
.	TRBV13	TRBJ2-4	CASSWAGGNVQYF
.	TRBV28	TRBJ2-1	CASRPPWRGNEQFF
.	TRBV3-1	TRBJ1-4	CTSSQGEGGGRSEKLFF
many	TRBV4-3	TRBJ2-3	CASSRVNGDTQYF
.	TRBV9	TRBJ2-3	CASSGTKAGGAWVQYF
.	TRBV15	TRBJ2-3	CATSRIRLAGADTQYF
few	TRBV28	TRBJ2-6	CASREQGPGANVLTF
few	TRBV2	TRBJ1-5	CASSLQGDRYQPQHF